The 28 T cell receptor beta chains below all came from one sample that was sequenced in a study of T cells in Graves' hyperthyroidism and ophthalmopathy. Template material for amplifying TCR beta CDR3 regions consisted of RNA transcripts. During a first-round RT-PCR of the TCR CDR3, the HTBI primer set was used. MiXCR, run by TCRdb on the multiplex PCR reads, gives a single entry per CDR3 protein. The sample has under 400,000 distinct CDR3 sequences; 20% to 25% are singletons. Input material: blood. These receptor sequences come from a woman in her forties or fifties with Graves' hyperthyroidism.

CDR3 sequence (DNA): TGTGCCAGCAGTGAATCAGGGGAGGGGGCCAAAAATGAGCAGTTCTTC. It encodes CASSESGEGAKNEQFF. The chain couples TRBV6-1 to TRBJ2-1; D is perhaps TRBD1 or TRBD2 (7 bases each). V was trimmed by 2 bases and J by 7 bases, leaving 18 bases between them. The CDR3 covers 16 residues. The germline gives CDR1 MNHNS, CDR2 SASEGT.

This clonotype came up once. This sequence joins TRBV19 and TRBJ2-3; possibly TRBD1 for D (6 bases). The V and J ends lost 9 bases and 5 bases respectively, with 18 bases between them. Germline V gives CDR1 LNHDA, CDR2 SQIVND (reference sequence). The CDR3 loop spans 14 amino acids. Here the CDR3 reads CASQGLGAGDTQYF. The CDR3 bases are TGTGCCAGCCAAGGGCTGGGGGCGGGAGATACGCAGTATTTT.

This clonotype appeared many times. The V and J genes are TRBV5-6 and TRBJ1-5; D remains ambiguous. V was cut by 2 bases and J by 2 bases, with 8 bases left in between. The CDR3 is made up of 14 amino acids. CDR1 is SGHDT and CDR2 is YYEEEE in the germline V gene. The CDR3 bases are TGTGCCAGCAGCTTCGGACGGGGCAATCAGCCCCAGCATTTT. Residues: CASSFGRGNQPQHF.

A remark on this clonotype: Compared with germline, one end of the junction differs, possibly owing to a read error. The gene calls are TRBV20-1 and TRBJ2-3; 10 nucleotides match TRBD2. CDR3 length equals 16 residues. Germline V gene lookup returns CDR1 DFQATT and CDR2 SNEGSKA (reference sequence). CDR3 DNA: TGCAGTGCTAGTCTTGGGAGCGGGGGGGGTACAGATACGCAGTGTTTT. Encoded protein: CSASLGSGGGTDTQCF.

There are many counts of this clonotype. The chain couples TRBV18 to TRBJ2-5; D unresolved. Germline loops: CDR1 KGHSH, CDR2 LQKENI. Trimming removed 0 bases from V and 3 bases from J, with 8 bases in between. This CDR3 contains 14 residues. The CDR3 here is CASSPPARKETQYF. CDR3 nucleotides: TGTGCCAGCTCACCACCGGCCAGAAAAGAGACCCAGTACTTC.

This clonotype turned up a few times. The chain carries TRBV18 and TRBJ2-3; no clear D gene. Trimming left V 0 bases short and J 3 bases short, with 13 bases between. Germline loops: CDR1 KGHSH, CDR2 LQKENI. The CDR3 has 16 residues. Here the CDR3 reads CASSPPSPRRTDTQYF. The CDR3 nucleotides are TGTGCCAGCTCACCACCGAGTCCCCGACGGACAGATACGCAGTATTTT.

This clonotype turned up a few times. V usage is TRBV29-1 and J usage is TRBJ2-6; no reliable D call. Trimming pared 4 bases from V and 0 bases from J, leaving 10 bases between. CDR1 is SQVTM, CDR2 ANQGSEA, per germline. The CDR3 is made up of 15 amino acids. In DNA form, the CDR3 reads TGCAGCGTTGCCAAGATCAGCTCTGGGGCCAACGTCCTGACTTTC. As protein: CSVAKISSGANVLTF.

In this sample, this clonotype turned up many times. The rearrangement uses TRBV5-5 and TRBJ1-2; a possible D gene is TRBD1 (6 bases). Germline CDR1 is SGHKS and CDR2 is YYEKEE (reference sequence). V was shortened by 1 base and J by 7 bases, with 14 bases between the two germline ends. CDR3 length: 14 amino acids. Written as DNA, the CDR3 is TGTGCCAGCAGCTTGTCACCTACAGGGATTGGCTACACCTTC. Translating gives CASSLSPTGIGYTF.

The rearrangement links TRBV2 to TRBJ2-1, with D unresolved. This CDR3 has 14 amino acids. Trimming pared 6 bases from V and 10 bases from J, leaving 19 bases between. CDR1 is SNHLY, CDR2 FYNNEI, per germline. CDR3 region: CASSSTEGPKEQFF. In DNA, the CDR3 is TGTGCCAGCAGCTCCACTGAAGGGCCAAAGGAGCAGTTCTTC. Together with reference TRBV2 and TRBJ2-1, the CDR3 gives the full variable domain: EPEVTQTPSHQVTQMGQEVILRCVPISNHLYFYWYRQILGQKVEFLVSFYNNEISEKSEIFDDQFSVERPDGSNFTLKIRSTKLEDSAMYFCASSSTEGPKEQFFGPGTRLTVL.

This clonotype occurred many times. This sequence joins TRBV5-1 and TRBJ2-1, with 10 bases identical to TRBD2. V was pared by 0 bases and J by 6 bases, with 3 bases of the junction left unmatched. Germline loops: CDR1 SGHRS, CDR2 YFSETQ. This CDR3 contains 15 residues. In DNA, the CDR3 is TGCGCCAGCAGCTTGGCCCCTAGCGGGAGCAATGAGCAGTTCTTC. Translating gives CASSLAPSGSNEQFF.

This clonotype was seen many times. V and J are TRBV5-1 and TRBJ2-5, with 9 bases matching TRBD1. Trimming cost V 4 bases and J 5 bases; bases outside gene matches: 6. This CDR3 is built from 14 residues. The V gene's germline CDR1 is SGHRS and CDR2 YFSETQ. The CDR3, as DNA: TGCGCCAGCAGCGGACAGGGGAGTAAGGAGACCCAGTACTTC. Translated, it gives CASSGQGSKETQYF.

This clonotype was recorded only once. The genes are TRBV7-9 and TRBJ1-4, with D possibly TRBD1 on 6 matching bases. This CDR3 contains 12 residues. CDR1 SEHNR and CDR2 FQNEAQ come from the germline V gene (reference sequence). Trimming shortened V by 6 bases and J by 8 bases, and 10 bases separated the two germline ends. CDR3 loop: CASRGGREKLFF. Here the CDR3 DNA reads TGTGCCAGCAGAGGGGGACGAGAAAAACTGTTTTTT.

This sequence joins TRBV5-1 and TRBJ1-2; no definite D call. The CDR3 is 12 residues long. The germline gives CDR1 SGHRS, CDR2 YFSETQ. Trimming took off 5 bases at V and 5 bases at J, with 10 bases between the two ends. In DNA, the CDR3 is TGCGCCAGCAGGGAAGAGGGTTATGGCTACACCTTC. Translation gives CASREEGYGYTF. Complete variable domain (other parts from reference TRBV5-1 and TRBJ1-2): KAGVTQTPRYLIKTRGQQVTLSCSPISGHRSVSWYQQTPGQGLQFLFEYFSETQRNKGNFPGRFSGRQFSNSRSEMNVSTLELGDSALYLCASREEGYGYTFGSGTRLTVV.

The chain is built from TRBV28 and TRBJ2-2, with D perhaps TRBD1 or TRBD2 (5 bases each). In germline, CDR1 is MDHEN, CDR2 SYDVKM. V shed 6 bases and J shed 4 bases, with 15 bases lying between them. CDR3 length: 15 residues. The DNA of the CDR3 is TGTGCCAGCAGCGGTAATAAGGGGAGCACCGGGGAGCTGTTTTTT. Translated, it gives CASSGNKGSTGELFF.

The chain recombines TRBV4-2 with TRBJ2-1; D remains ambiguous. This CDR3 contains 16 residues. Trimming stripped 0 bases from V and 2 bases from J, with 11 bases between. Germline CDR1 is LGHNA and CDR2 is YNFKEQ. The chain's CDR3 is CASSQEPGFTYNEQFF. In DNA, the CDR3 is TGTGCCAGCAGCCAAGAACCTGGCTTTACCTACAATGAGCAGTTCTTC.

Ten or more counts support this clonotype. The chain links TRBV20-1 to TRBJ2-7; no clear D gene. Germline assignment: CDR1 DFQATT and CDR2 SNEGSKA (reference sequence). V was shortened by 1 base and J by 2 bases, with 9 bases between the two germline ends. This CDR3 comprises 13 residues. CDR3 nucleotides: TGCAGTGCTAGAGGTACCGGTACCTACGAGCAGTACTTC. Translating gives CSARGTGTYEQYF.

The chain has TRBV19 and TRBJ1-1; D ambiguous. The CDR3 runs to 14 residues. V shed 4 bases and J shed 2 bases, with 11 bases lying between them. Germline lookup yields CDR1 LNHDA and CDR2 SQIVND (reference sequence). CDR3 loop: CASSRQSTNTEAFF. The CDR3 bases are TGTGCCAGTAGTAGGCAGAGTACCAACACTGAAGCTTTCTTT. The full variable domain, rest sourced from reference TRBV19 and TRBJ1-1, is DGGITQSPKYLFRKEGQNVTLSCEQNLNHDAMYWYRQDPGQGLRLIYYSQIVNDFQKGDIAEGYSVSREKKESFPLTVTSAQKNPTAFYLCASSRQSTNTEAFFGQGTRLTVV.

In this sample, this clonotype turned up many times. The chain recombines TRBV3-1 with TRBJ2-3, with D perhaps given as TRBD1 or TRBD2 (6 bases each). The CDR3 has 14 amino acids. V lost 2 bases, J lost 6 bases, and 12 bases lay in between. Germline CDR1 reads LGHDT; CDR2 reads YNNKEL (reference sequence). Here the CDR3 DNA reads TGTGCCAGCAGCCAACCGGGGGCGGGGGATACGCAGTATTTT. It codes for CASSQPGAGDTQYF.

At least ten counts were recorded for this clonotype. The chain links TRBV6-1 to TRBJ2-1; weak D call: TRBD2 (6 bases). CDR3 size: 17 residues. Germline V CDR1 and CDR2: MNHNS, SASEGT. V lost 3 bases and J lost 1, with 16 bases in between. The CDR3 is CASSDGGVAGSYNEQFF. The CDR3 DNA is TGTGCCAGCAGTGACGGGGGAGTGGCGGGTTCCTACAATGAGCAGTTCTTC.

This clonotype was seen ten or more times. This sequence joins TRBV28 and TRBJ1-1; the D gene is possibly TRBD1 (6 bases). CDR1 is MDHEN and CDR2 is SYDVKM in the germline V gene. CDR3 length equals 14 residues. V dropped 4 bases and J dropped 4 bases, with 13 bases sitting between them. The CDR3 DNA follows: TGTGCCAGCAGTTCCAGGGGTTATGGCACTGAAGCTTTCTTT. Amino acid sequence: CASSSRGYGTEAFF.

V is TRBV6-6 and J is TRBJ1-1; TRBD1 aligns across 11 bases. Germline values: CDR1 MNHNY, CDR2 SVGAGI (reference sequence). This CDR3 is 16 amino acids long. V shed 0 bases and J 4 bases; nucleotides not matched to a gene: 4. CDR3 protein: CASSYSGQGASTEAFF. CDR3 nucleotide sequence: TGTGCCAGCAGTTACTCCGGACAGGGGGCTTCCACTGAAGCTTTCTTT.

This clonotype came up many times. The chain joins TRBV2 to TRBJ1-5, with no clear D. Between the trimmed V and J ends, which lost 9 bases and 7 bases, there was a span of 16 bases. CDR1 is SNHLY, CDR2 FYNNEI, per germline. The CDR3 is made up of 13 amino acids. The CDR3 sequence: CASSDGRAQPQHF. The DNA of the CDR3 is TGTGCCAGTTCCGACGGGCGGGCCCAGCCCCAGCATTTT.

The chain employs TRBV2 and TRBJ1-4; D ambiguous. Trimming removed 5 bases from V and 0 bases from J, with 7 bases in between. Germline V gene lookup returns CDR1 SNHLY and CDR2 FYNNEI. The CDR3 totals 14 residues. The CDR3 region is CASSNSATNEKLFF. The CDR3, as DNA: TGTGCCAGCAGTAACAGTGCAACTAATGAAAAACTGTTTTTT.

J is TRBJ1-2 and V is TRBV20-1; 11 nucleotides agree with TRBD1. V shed 7 bases and J 4 bases; nucleotides not matched to a gene: 5. The CDR3 consists of 13 residues. CDR1 DFQATT and CDR2 SNEGSKA come from the germline V gene (reference sequence). Here the CDR3 reads CSVRTGGSYGYTF. As DNA, the CDR3 is TGCAGTGTCCGGACAGGGGGCTCCTATGGCTACACCTTC.

This clonotype was detected many times. V is TRBV11-2 and J is TRBJ2-2, with D possibly matching TRBD2 (5 bases). CDR3 length: 18 residues. The germline V and J ends were trimmed by 5 bases and 2 bases, with 21 bases remaining between them. Germline CDR1 is SGHAT and CDR2 is FQNNGV. CDR3 DNA: TGTGCCAGCAGCCTACTCCTTCTAAGCGGAGCAAACACCGGGGAGCTGTTTTTT. Protein product: CASSLLLLSGANTGELFF.

Ten or more counts support this clonotype. The chain employs TRBV12-3 or TRBV12-4 and TRBJ2-2, with D perhaps given as TRBD1 or TRBD2 (5 bases each). The length of the CDR3 is 15 residues. V dropped 6 bases and J dropped 0 bases, with 11 bases sitting between them. The CDR3 spells CASRLGTTNTGELFF. CDR3 DNA: TGTGCCAGCAGACTTGGGACGACGAACACCGGGGAGCTGTTTTTT.

This clonotype was seen ten or more times. The chain couples TRBV28 to TRBJ1-2; D perhaps matches TRBD1 (6 bases). CDR1 is MDHEN and CDR2 is SYDVKM in the germline V gene. With 5 bases removed from V and 5 bases from J, the gap between germline ends came to 15 bases. This CDR3 comprises 14 residues. The DNA for the CDR3 is TGTGCCAGCAGTCCCCCACAGGGCGAGTATGGCTACACCTTC. Protein: CASSPPQGEYGYTF.

The chain combines TRBV6-1 with TRBJ2-5; 12 nucleotides align to TRBD2. V was clipped by 10 bases and J by 1 base; unmatched bases: 7. There are 15 residues in the CDR3. CDR1 and CDR2 from the germline V gene are MNHNS and SASEGT. The CDR3 spells CATLTSGRAQETQYF. The CDR3, as DNA: TGTGCCACCTTGACTAGCGGGAGAGCCCAAGAGACCCAGTACTTC.